A single sample gave rise to the 10 T cell receptor beta chains below, sequenced in a study of blood T cells in healthy people across ages. A second roughly 6 to 12 cycle PCR used barcoded and J-beta primers. One entry per CDR3 protein, called by TCRdb with MiXCR from the 5' RACE reads. The repertoire has about 1.8 million distinct CDR3 sequences, roughly 50% of them found once; the top ten carry less than 2.5%. Source material: blood. These receptors came from a middle-aged woman in good health.

This chain connects TRBV20-1 to TRBJ1-2, with TRBD1 identical over 7 bases. Looked up from germline, CDR1 is DFQATT and CDR2 is SNEGSKA (reference sequence). This CDR3 is built from 13 residues. The junction had 7 bases not matched to a gene; V was cut back by 4 bases and J by 5 bases. The DNA of the CDR3 is TGCAGTGCTACCAGGGGGGGGACGTATGGCTACACCTTC. Amino acids: CSATRGGTYGYTF.

J is TRBJ2-1 and V is TRBV20-1, with 7 bases matching TRBD2. Germline V gene data show CDR1 as DFQATT and CDR2 as SNEGSKA (reference sequence). The CDR3 runs 16 residues. With 4 bases clipped from V and 0 bases from J, the junction kept 9 bases outside the gene matches. CDR3: CSATPLAGDSYNEQFF. CDR3 coding DNA: TGCAGTGCTACTCCATTGGCGGGGGACTCCTACAATGAGCAGTTCTTC.

This sequence joins TRBV10-2 and TRBJ2-7, with TRBD1 as a possible D gene (6 bases). The CDR3 is made up of 15 amino acids. Germline V gene data show CDR1 as WSHSY and CDR2 as SAAADI. Between the trimmed V and J ends, which lost 7 bases and 1 base, there was a span of 17 bases. The CDR3 is CASNALGGGSYEQYF. The CDR3 coding sequence is TGCGCCAGCAATGCTCTTGGGGGCGGATCCTACGAGCAGTACTTC.

With regard to this clonotype: One end of the junction varies from germline; a read error may be responsible. The chain is built from TRBV12-3 or TRBV12-4 and TRBJ2-4; maybe TRBD2 (6 bases). The DNA end favors TRBJ2-5, so the J call may be wrong. CDR3 length: 18 amino acids. The CDR3 DNA follows: TGTGCCAGCAGGTTAGTGATAACACAAGCGGGTATAAAAGAGACCCAGTACTTC. Translation: CASRLVITQAGIKETQYF.

This clonotype was counted only a few times. The CDR3 sequence: CASSPVGFGEQYF. The CDR3 coding sequence is TGTGCCAGCAGCCCCGTGGGCTTTGGGGAGCAGTACTTC. The chain links TRBV7-9 to TRBJ2-7; no definite D call. Looked up from germline, CDR1 is SEHNR and CDR2 is FQNEAQ (reference sequence). V shed 5 bases and J shed 7 bases, with 15 bases lying between them. This CDR3 comprises 13 residues.

This clonotype has just a few counts. The chain couples TRBV10-1 to TRBJ2-7; no clear D. From germline, CDR1 is WNHNN and CDR2 SYGVQD (reference sequence). The CDR3 spans 9 residues. V was pared by 10 bases and J by 3 bases, with 4 bases between. The CDR3 sequence: CATYYEQYF. The DNA of the CDR3 is TGCGCCACCTACTACGAGCAGTACTTC.

CDR3 sequence reads: CSAPNSEVTYEQYF. The CDR3 region has the DNA TGCAGTGCCCCTAATTCCGAGGTAACCTACGAGCAGTACTTC. The J gene is TRBJ2-7, the V gene TRBV20-1; D remains unclear. V was pared by 6 bases and J by 2 bases, with 17 bases between. The CDR3 extends over 14 amino acids. Germline CDR1 is DFQATT and CDR2 is SNEGSKA (reference sequence).

This clonotype has just a few counts. The genes are TRBV7-2 and TRBJ2-5, with 8 bases fitting TRBD2. The V gene's germline CDR1 is SGHTA and CDR2 FQGNSA. Trimming cost V 11 bases and J 5 bases; bases outside gene matches: 7. CDR3 length: 12 amino acids. The CDR3 bases are TGTGCCGGAGCACGGGGGGGTGAGACCCAGTACTTC. This codes for CAGARGGETQYF.

This chain uses TRBV28 with TRBJ2-7; D is perhaps TRBD1 (5 bases). Germline loops: CDR1 MDHEN, CDR2 SYDVKM. The V gene lost 7 bases and the J gene lost 2 bases, with 15 bases spanning the gap. CDR3 length equals 14 residues. The CDR3 is CASTSLGRTYEQYF. The CDR3 DNA reads as TGTGCCAGCACCTCTTTGGGGCGGACCTACGAGCAGTACTTC.

For this clonotype: A read error may produce the germline difference seen at one junction end. The gene calls are TRBV2 and TRBJ1-4; the D is unclear. This CDR3 region has 14 residues. Germline V CDR1 and CDR2: SNHLY, FYNNEI. CDR3 nucleotide sequence: TGTGTCAGCAAAGTGGGGTCAACTAATGAAAAACTGTTTTTT. This gives the protein CVSKVGSTNEKLFF.